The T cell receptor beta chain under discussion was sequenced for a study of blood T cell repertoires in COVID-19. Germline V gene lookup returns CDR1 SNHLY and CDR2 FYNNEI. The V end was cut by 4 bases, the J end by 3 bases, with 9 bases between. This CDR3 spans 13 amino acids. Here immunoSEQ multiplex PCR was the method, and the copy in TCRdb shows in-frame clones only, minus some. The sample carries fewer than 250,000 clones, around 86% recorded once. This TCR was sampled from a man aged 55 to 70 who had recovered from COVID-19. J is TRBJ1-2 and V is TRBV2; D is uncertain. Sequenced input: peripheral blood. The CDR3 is CASSGGLDYGYTF. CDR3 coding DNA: TGTGCCAGCAGTGGAGGATTGGACTATGGCTACACCTTC.